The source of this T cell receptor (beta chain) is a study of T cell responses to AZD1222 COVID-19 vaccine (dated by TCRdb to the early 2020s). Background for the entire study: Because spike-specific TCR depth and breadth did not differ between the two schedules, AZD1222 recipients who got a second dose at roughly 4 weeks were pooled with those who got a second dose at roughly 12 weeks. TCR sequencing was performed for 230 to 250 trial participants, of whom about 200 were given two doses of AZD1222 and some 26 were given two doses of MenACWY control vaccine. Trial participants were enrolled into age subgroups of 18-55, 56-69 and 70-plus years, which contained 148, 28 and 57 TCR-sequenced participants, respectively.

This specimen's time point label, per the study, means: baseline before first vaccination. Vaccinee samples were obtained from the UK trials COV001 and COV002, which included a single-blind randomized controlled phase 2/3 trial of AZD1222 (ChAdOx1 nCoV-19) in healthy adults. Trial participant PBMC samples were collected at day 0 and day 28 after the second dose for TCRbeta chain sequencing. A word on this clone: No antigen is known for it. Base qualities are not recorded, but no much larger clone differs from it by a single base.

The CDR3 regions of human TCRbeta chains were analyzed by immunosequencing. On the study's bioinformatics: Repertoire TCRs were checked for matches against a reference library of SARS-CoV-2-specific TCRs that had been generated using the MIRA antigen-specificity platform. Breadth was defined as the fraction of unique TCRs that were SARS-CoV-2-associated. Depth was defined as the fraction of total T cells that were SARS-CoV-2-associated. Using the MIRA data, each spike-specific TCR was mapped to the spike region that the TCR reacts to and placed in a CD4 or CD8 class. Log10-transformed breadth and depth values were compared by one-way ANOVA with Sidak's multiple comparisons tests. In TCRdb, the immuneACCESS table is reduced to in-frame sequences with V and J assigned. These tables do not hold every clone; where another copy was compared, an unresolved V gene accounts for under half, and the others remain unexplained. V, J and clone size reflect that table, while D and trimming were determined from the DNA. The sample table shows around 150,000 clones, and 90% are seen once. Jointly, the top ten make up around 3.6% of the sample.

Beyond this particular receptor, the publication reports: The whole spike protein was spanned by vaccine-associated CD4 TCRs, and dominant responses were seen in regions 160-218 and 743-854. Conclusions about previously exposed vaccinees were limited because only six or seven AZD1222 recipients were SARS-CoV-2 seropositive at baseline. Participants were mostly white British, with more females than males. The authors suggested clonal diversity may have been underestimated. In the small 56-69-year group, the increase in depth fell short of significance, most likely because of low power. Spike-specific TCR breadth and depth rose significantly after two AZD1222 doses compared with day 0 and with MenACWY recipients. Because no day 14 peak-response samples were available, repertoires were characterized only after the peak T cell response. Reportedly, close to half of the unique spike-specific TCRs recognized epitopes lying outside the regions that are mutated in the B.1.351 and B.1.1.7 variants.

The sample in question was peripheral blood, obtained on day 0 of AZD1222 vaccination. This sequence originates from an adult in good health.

The CDR3: CASSLSWGKNEQFF. The DNA sequence is TGTGCCAGCAGTTTATCGTGGGGGAAGAATGAGCAGTTCTTC. The chain is encoded by TRBV27 joined to TRBJ2-1; the D region is possibly TRBD1 or TRBD2, each matching across 5 bases. CDR1 and CDR2 are drawn from the germline V gene (reference sequence): MNHEY, SMNVEV. From the cysteine up to the phenylalanine, the CDR3 has a length of 14 residues. Only the CDR3 DNA is retained, 42 bases long and in frame from the first base. V sheds 0 bases and J sheds 7 bases, leaving 10 bases between their ends.